This T cell receptor (beta chain) derives from a study of vaccination effects on CD4 cells after COVID-19. Profiled with immunoSEQ multiplex PCR; TCRdb holds only in-frame clones, not every one. In the table there are tens of thousands of clones, approximately 79% of which are singletons. This clone occurred a few times. Its antigen remains unidentified. The CDR3 length is 15 residues. Germline V gene lookup returns CDR1 MGHRA and CDR2 YSYEKL. V lost 0 bases and J lost 6, with 12 bases in between. The culture ran for under eleven days, and then CD4+ T cells were isolated. Participants received two doses of either the BNT162b2 or mRNA-1273 vaccine.

Sample: CD4+ T cells from PBMCs cultured without peptide, taken after COVID-19 vaccination. The chain is built from TRBV4-1 and TRBJ1-5; a weak D match, TRBD1 (5 bases). The origin of this receptor is a human donor who received a COVID-19 vaccine. CDR3 in amino acids: CASSQDLGDGQPQHF. For the CDR3, the DNA is TGCGCCAGCAGCCAAGATTTGGGGGATGGTCAGCCCCAGCATTTT.